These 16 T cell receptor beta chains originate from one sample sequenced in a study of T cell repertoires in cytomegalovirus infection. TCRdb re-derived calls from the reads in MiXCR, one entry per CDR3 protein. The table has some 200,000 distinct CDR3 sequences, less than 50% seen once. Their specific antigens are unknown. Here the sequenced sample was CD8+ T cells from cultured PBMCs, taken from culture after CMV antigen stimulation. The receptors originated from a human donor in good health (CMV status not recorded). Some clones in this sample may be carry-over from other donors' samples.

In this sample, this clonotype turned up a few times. The CDR3 region is CASSLRTSGRIETQYF. The CDR3 DNA is TGTGCCAGCAGTCTCCGGACTAGCGGGAGGATAGAGACCCAGTACTTC. This chain uses TRBV27 with TRBJ2-5, with 14 nucleotides matching TRBD2. Germline V lookup: CDR1 MNHEY, CDR2 SMNVEV (reference sequence). V was clipped by 5 bases and J by 4 bases; unmatched bases: 6. The CDR3 has 16 residues.

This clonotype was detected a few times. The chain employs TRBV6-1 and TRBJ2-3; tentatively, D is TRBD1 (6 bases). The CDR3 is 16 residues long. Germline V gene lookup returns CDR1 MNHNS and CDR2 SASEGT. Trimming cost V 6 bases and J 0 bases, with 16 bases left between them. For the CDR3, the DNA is TGTGCCAGCAGAGCCTATGGGACAACTAGCACAGATACGCAGTATTTT. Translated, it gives CASRAYGTTSTDTQYF.

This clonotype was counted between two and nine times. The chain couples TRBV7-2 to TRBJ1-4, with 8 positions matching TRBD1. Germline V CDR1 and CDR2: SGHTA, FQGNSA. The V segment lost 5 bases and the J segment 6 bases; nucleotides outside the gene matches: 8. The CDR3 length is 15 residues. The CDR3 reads CASSERQGPDEKLFF. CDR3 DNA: TGTGCCAGCAGCGAACGACAGGGGCCGGATGAAAAACTGTTTTTT. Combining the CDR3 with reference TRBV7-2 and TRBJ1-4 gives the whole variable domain GAGVSQSPSNKVTEKGKDVELRCDPISGHTALYWYRQSLGQGLEFLIYFQGNSAPDKSGLPSDRFSAERTGGSVSTLTIQRTQQEDSAVYLCASSERQGPDEKLFFGSGTQLSVL.

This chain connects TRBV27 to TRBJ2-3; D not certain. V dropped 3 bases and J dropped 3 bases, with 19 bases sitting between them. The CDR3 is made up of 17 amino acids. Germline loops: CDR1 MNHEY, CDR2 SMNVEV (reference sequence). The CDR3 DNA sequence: TGTGCCAGCAGTTTCAACCCGGACGCCCTGGGGACAGATACGCAGTATTTT. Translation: CASSFNPDALGTDTQYF.

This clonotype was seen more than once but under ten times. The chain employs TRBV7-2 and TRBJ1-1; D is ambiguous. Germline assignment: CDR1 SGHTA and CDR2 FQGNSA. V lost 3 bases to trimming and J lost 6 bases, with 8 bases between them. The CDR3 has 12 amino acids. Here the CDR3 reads CASSFERPEAFF. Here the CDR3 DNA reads TGTGCCAGCAGCTTTGAGCGTCCTGAAGCTTTCTTT.

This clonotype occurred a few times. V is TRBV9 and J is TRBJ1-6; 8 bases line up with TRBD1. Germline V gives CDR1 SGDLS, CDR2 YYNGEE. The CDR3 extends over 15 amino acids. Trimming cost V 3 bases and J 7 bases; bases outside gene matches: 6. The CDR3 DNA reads TGTGCCAGCAGCGCCTCAGGACAGGGCAATTCACCCCTCCACTTT. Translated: CASSASGQGNSPLHF.

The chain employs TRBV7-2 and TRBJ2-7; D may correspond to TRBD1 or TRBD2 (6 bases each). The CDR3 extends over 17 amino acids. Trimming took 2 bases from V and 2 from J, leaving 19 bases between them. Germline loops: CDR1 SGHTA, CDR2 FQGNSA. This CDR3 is CASSLPPGWGAAYEQYF. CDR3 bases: TGTGCCAGCAGCTTACCCCCTGGGTGGGGGGCGGCCTACGAGCAGTACTTC.

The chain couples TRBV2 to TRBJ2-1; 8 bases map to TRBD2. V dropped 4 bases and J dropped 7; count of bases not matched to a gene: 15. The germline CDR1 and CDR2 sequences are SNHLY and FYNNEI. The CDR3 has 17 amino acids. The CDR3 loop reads CASSALNKVRGGNEQFF. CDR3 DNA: TGTGCCAGCAGTGCTCTTAATAAGGTTCGGGGGGGGAATGAGCAGTTCTTC.

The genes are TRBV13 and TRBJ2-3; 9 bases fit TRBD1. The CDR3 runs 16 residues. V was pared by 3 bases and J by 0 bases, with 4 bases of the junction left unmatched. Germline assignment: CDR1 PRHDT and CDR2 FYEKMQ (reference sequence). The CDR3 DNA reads TGTGCCAGCAGCTTTACCGGGACAGGGAGCACAGATACGCAGTATTTT. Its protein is CASSFTGTGSTDTQYF.

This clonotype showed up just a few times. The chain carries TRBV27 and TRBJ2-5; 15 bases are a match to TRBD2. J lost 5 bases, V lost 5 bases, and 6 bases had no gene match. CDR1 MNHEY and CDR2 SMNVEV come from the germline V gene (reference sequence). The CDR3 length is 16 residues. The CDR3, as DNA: TGTGCCAGCAGTGGACTAGCGGGGGGGTCGGGGGAGACCCAGTACTTC. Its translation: CASSGLAGGSGETQYF.

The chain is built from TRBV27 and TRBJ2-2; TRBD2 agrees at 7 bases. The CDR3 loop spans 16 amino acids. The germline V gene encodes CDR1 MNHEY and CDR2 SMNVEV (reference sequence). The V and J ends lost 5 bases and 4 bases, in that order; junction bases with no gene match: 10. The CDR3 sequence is CASSPTRGGGTGELFF. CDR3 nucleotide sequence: TGTGCCAGCAGTCCTACGAGGGGCGGGGGCACCGGGGAGCTGTTTTTT.

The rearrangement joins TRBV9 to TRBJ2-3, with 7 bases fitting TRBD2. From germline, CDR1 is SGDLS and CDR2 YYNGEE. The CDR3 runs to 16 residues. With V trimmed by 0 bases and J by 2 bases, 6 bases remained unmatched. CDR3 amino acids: CASSVVGGSYTDTQYF. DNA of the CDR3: TGTGCCAGCAGCGTAGTGGGGGGGAGCTACACAGATACGCAGTATTTT.

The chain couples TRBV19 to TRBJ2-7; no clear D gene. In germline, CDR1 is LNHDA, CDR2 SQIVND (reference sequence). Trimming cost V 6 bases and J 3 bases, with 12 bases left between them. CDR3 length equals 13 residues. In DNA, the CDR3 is TGTGCCAGTAGCCTGGCGCTTAACTACGAGCAGTACTTC. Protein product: CASSLALNYEQYF.

The CDR3 reads CASSQESHNYNEQFF. In DNA, the CDR3 is TGCGCCAGCAGCCAAGAGAGCCACAACTACAATGAGCAGTTCTTC. The chain recombines TRBV4-1 with TRBJ2-1; D is uncertain. The CDR3 is 15 amino acids. The germline gives CDR1 MGHRA, CDR2 YSYEKL. The germline V and J ends were trimmed by 0 bases and 3 bases, with 9 bases remaining between them.

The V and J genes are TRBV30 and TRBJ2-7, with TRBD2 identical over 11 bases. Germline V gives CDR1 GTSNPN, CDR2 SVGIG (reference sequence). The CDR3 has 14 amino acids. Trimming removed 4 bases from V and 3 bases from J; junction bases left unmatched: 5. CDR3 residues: CAWKTSGSVYEQYF. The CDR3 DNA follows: TGTGCCTGGAAAACTAGCGGGAGCGTCTACGAGCAGTACTTC.

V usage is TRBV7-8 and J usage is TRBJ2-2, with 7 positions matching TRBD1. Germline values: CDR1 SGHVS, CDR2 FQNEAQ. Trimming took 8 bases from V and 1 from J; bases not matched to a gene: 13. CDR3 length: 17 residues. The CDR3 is CASGLSEGARNTGELFF. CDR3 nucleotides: TGTGCCAGCGGCCTATCCGAGGGGGCTAGGAACACCGGGGAGCTGTTTTTT.